The 32 T cell receptor beta chains listed next were all sequenced from one sample in a study of post-analysis software for immune sequencing data. Unique molecular identifiers were present in the TCR beta cDNA libraries. TCRdb reanalysed the PCR reads using MiXCR and keeps one entry per CDR3 protein. The sample holds 430,000 or so distinct CDR3 sequences, approximately 37% seen once. Their antigens are not known. Whole-study results and caveats: Roughly five TRBV segments, including TRBV5-6, TRBV5-1 and TRBV20-1, were more frequent in patients than controls.

The sample comprised blood. The receptors were gathered from a girl aged 2-9 years with multiple sclerosis.

The gene calls are TRBV28 and TRBJ1-2; 8 bases line up with TRBD1. V was clipped by 8 bases and J by 0 bases; unmatched bases: 2. This CDR3 has 13 amino acids. Germline loops: CDR1 MDHEN, CDR2 SYDVKM. The CDR3 nucleotides read TGTGCCAGCTCGACAGGGGCTAACTATGGCTACACCTTC. Protein: CASSTGANYGYTF.

V usage is TRBV13 and J usage is TRBJ2-1, with D possibly TRBD2 on 6 matching bases. The CDR3 covers 14 residues. V gave up 3 bases and J gave up 4 bases, with 10 bases separating them. Germline V gene lookup returns CDR1 PRHDT and CDR2 FYEKMQ (reference sequence). The CDR3 sequence is CASSFFGGYNEQFF. CDR3 bases: TGTGCCAGCAGCTTCTTCGGGGGATACAATGAGCAGTTCTTC.

The rearrangement uses TRBV7-2 and TRBJ2-7, with TRBD2 matching 11 bases. Judging by the DNA end, TRBJ2-5 fits better; the J call may be wrong. CDR1 and CDR2 (germline): SGHTA, FQGNSA. CDR3 size: 16 residues. The CDR3 coding sequence is TGTGCCAGCAGCTTAGTACTAGCGGGAGAGTCGGAGACCCAGTACTTC. The encoded protein is CASSLVLAGESETQYF.

This clonotype was observed a handful of times. V usage is TRBV12-3 or TRBV12-4 and J usage is TRBJ2-5; 7 bases are a match to TRBD1. The junction had 20 bases not matched to a gene; V was cut back by 5 bases and J by 11 bases. This CDR3 is built from 16 residues. The chain's CDR3 is CASSPLQGSGRGQQYF. The CDR3 DNA reads TGTGCCAGCAGTCCCCTACAGGGGTCAGGGCGTGGACAGCAGTACTTC.

The V and J genes are TRBV7-2 and TRBJ2-3, with TRBD2 matching over 7 bases. The V gene's germline CDR1 is SGHTA and CDR2 FQGNSA. With V trimmed by 5 bases and J by 4 bases, 9 bases remained unmatched. The CDR3 sequence is 15 residues long. CDR3 bases: TGTGCCAGCAGCCTCAGCGGGATGCGCGCAGATACGCAGTATTTT. It specifies CASSLSGMRADTQYF.

The sample holds one count of this clonotype. The chain uses TRBV5-8 and TRBJ1-2, with TRBD1 as a possible D gene (5 bases). Trimming stripped 4 bases from V and 4 bases from J, with 14 bases between. Germline assignment: CDR1 SGHTS and CDR2 YDEGEE. CDR3 length equals 14 residues. The CDR3 protein is CASSERGVFYGYTF. CDR3 nucleotide sequence: TGTGCCAGCAGCGAAAGAGGGGTCTTCTATGGCTACACCTTC.

This clonotype showed up just once. J is TRBJ2-5 and V is TRBV12-3 or TRBV12-4; D tentatively fits TRBD1 or TRBD2 (6 bases each). Trimming shortened V by 6 bases and J by 1 base, and 12 bases separated the two germline ends. The CDR3 is made up of 14 amino acids. The CDR3 DNA is TGTGCCAGCAGGCTTGGGGGGCCCCAAGAGACCCAGTACTTC. This sequence encodes CASRLGGPQETQYF.

This clonotype was seen more than once but under ten times. V gene TRBV24-1 combines with J gene TRBJ2-3; D possibly corresponds to TRBD1 (5 bases). V was cut by 4 bases and J by 4 bases, with 8 bases left in between. Per the germline V gene, CDR1 is KGHDR and CDR2 is SFDVKD. CDR3 length: 13 amino acids. DNA for the CDR3: TGTGCCACCAGTGAGACAGCGCCAGATACGCAGTATTTT. This translates into CATSETAPDTQYF.

Concerning this clonotype: At one of its ends the junction is not consistent with the germline gene, which may arise from a read error. The genes are TRBV10-3 and TRBJ1-2; D is uncertain. The CDR3 spans 13 residues. Germline lookup yields CDR1 ENHRY and CDR2 SYGVKD. The CDR3 protein is CAISESGYYDYTF. DNA for the CDR3: TGTGCCATCAGTGAGTCAGGGTATTATGACTACACCTTC.

The table lists this clonotype with a count of one. The chain joins TRBV28 to TRBJ2-5; D is perhaps TRBD1 (6 bases). V lost 5 bases, J lost 1 base, and 20 bases lay in between. CDR3 length equals 17 residues. From germline, CDR1 is MDHEN and CDR2 SYDVKM. The CDR3 coding sequence is TGTGCCAGCAGTCCCTGGGGGCCAGGGCAATCCCAAGAGACCCAGTACTTC. Its protein is CASSPWGPGQSQETQYF.

This clonotype was seen a few times. The gene calls are TRBV20-1 and TRBJ2-7, with 7 bases that match TRBD2. Unmatched junction bases numbered 4, after V lost 1 base and J lost 4 bases. Looked up from germline, CDR1 is DFQATT and CDR2 is SNEGSKA (reference sequence). The CDR3 extends over 13 amino acids. CDR3 residues: CSARAMGGYEQYF. The CDR3 DNA follows: TGCAGTGCTAGAGCCATGGGGGGGTACGAGCAGTACTTC.

This clonotype was detected only a few times. The rearrangement links TRBV6-2 or TRBV6-3 to TRBJ2-1; 14 bases line up with TRBD2. Germline assignment: CDR1 MNHEY and CDR2 SVGEGT. There are 15 residues in the CDR3. J was trimmed by 9 bases and V by 7 bases; bases with no gene match: 8. CDR3 coding DNA: TGTGCCAGCACCCGGGGACTAGCGGGAGTGGGTGAGCAGTTCTTC. Translated: CASTRGLAGVGEQFF.

Details on this clonotype: The germline gene is not matched at one end of the junction; a read error may be the cause. The V call is TRBV12-3 or TRBV12-4, the J call TRBJ2-3; 8 positions agree with TRBD2. This CDR3 spans 15 amino acids. The CDR3 reads CASSPIAGSTDAQYF. For the CDR3, the DNA is TGTGCCAGCAGCCCTATAGCGGGGAGCACAGATGCGCAGTATTTT.

The J gene is TRBJ2-7, the V gene TRBV5-6, with D possibly being TRBD1 (6 bases). Germline lookup yields CDR1 SGHDT and CDR2 YYEEEE. This CDR3 has 15 amino acids. The V end lost 2 bases, the J end lost 4 bases, and 16 bases lay between the germline ends. The CDR3 nucleotides are TGTGCCAGCAGCTTAGAGTGGCAGGGGATGTACGAGCAGTACTTC. Its translation: CASSLEWQGMYEQYF.

The rearrangement links TRBV4-1 to TRBJ2-7; D unresolved. The CDR3 covers 16 residues. Germline loops: CDR1 MGHRA, CDR2 YSYEKL. With 1 base removed from V and 2 bases from J, the gap between germline ends came to 15 bases. CDR3 protein: CASSQVPSQAAYEQYF. CDR3 DNA sequence: TGCGCCAGCAGCCAAGTCCCATCCCAGGCGGCCTACGAGCAGTACTTC.

V and J are TRBV4-3 and TRBJ1-2, with D perhaps TRBD1 (5 bases). V dropped 3 bases and J dropped 2 bases, with 10 bases sitting between them. The CDR3 extends over 14 amino acids. CDR1 and CDR2 from the germline V gene are LGHNA and YSLEER. CDR3 residues: CASSHLGENYGYTF. As DNA, the CDR3 is TGCGCCAGCAGCCATTTGGGGGAGAACTATGGCTACACCTTC.

The CDR3 DNA reads as TGTGCCAGCAGCGTCCCGGGACTAGCGGGGACCCAGCAGTACTTC. Translated, it gives CASSVPGLAGTQQYF. This chain joins TRBV7-9 and TRBJ2-5; 13 nucleotides agree with TRBD2. Germline CDR1 and CDR2: SEHNR and FQNEAQ (reference sequence). The V gene end was trimmed by 5 bases and the J gene end by 11 bases; junction bases not matched to a gene: 11. There are 15 residues in the CDR3.

CDR3 residues: CSARDSIYGYTF. The DNA of the CDR3 is TGCAGTGCTAGAGATTCCATCTATGGCTACACCTTC. The chain recombines TRBV20-1 with TRBJ1-2; D is unresolved. From germline, CDR1 is DFQATT and CDR2 SNEGSKA (reference sequence). V shed 0 bases and J shed 4 bases, with 6 bases lying between them. This CDR3 region has 12 residues.

The chain combines TRBV6-2 or TRBV6-3 with TRBJ2-1; 8 nucleotides line up with TRBD2. Germline values: CDR1 MNHEY, CDR2 SVGEGT. The CDR3 runs to 16 residues. Unmatched junction bases numbered 6, after V lost 2 bases and J lost 3 bases. CDR3 DNA: TGTGCCAGCAGTTACCCAACCGGGACTAGCTACAATGAGCAGTTCTTC. Its protein product is CASSYPTGTSYNEQFF.

This clonotype was recorded a few times. The V call is TRBV6-5, the J call TRBJ1-6, with D possibly TRBD1 on 6 matching bases. The CDR3 runs to 14 residues. V was shortened by 7 bases and J by 5 bases, with 12 bases between the two germline ends. Germline V gene lookup returns CDR1 MNHEY and CDR2 SVGAGI. CDR3 coding DNA: TGTGCCAGCAAAAACGACAGGAATAATTCACCCCTCCACTTT. Amino acid sequence: CASKNDRNNSPLHF.

This clonotype has a count of ten or more. The genes are TRBV10-2 and TRBJ2-3, with TRBD2 matching 8 bases. The CDR3 sequence is 16 residues long. Per the germline V gene, CDR1 is WSHSY and CDR2 is SAAADI. Losses at the gene ends were 1 base for V and 2 bases for J; bases not matched to a gene: 5. CDR3 sequence (DNA): TGCGCCAGCAGTGAGTATGGGACTAGATTCACAGATACGCAGTATTTT. It yields the protein CASSEYGTRFTDTQYF.

The V gene is TRBV5-1, the J gene TRBJ2-5; no clear D. Germline V gene data show CDR1 as SGHRS and CDR2 as YFSETQ. The CDR3 has 15 amino acids. V was shortened by 4 bases and J by 5 bases, with 18 bases between the two germline ends. Here the CDR3 reads CASSPQPPGSETQYF. CDR3 nucleotides: TGCGCCAGCAGCCCTCAGCCCCCTGGGTCGGAGACCCAGTACTTC.

A few counts support this clonotype. This rearrangement joins TRBV4-2 to TRBJ1-1; 8 bases are a match to TRBD1. This CDR3 contains 15 residues. Germline CDR1 reads LGHNA; CDR2 reads YNFKEQ. The J segment lost 5 bases and the V segment lost 0 bases, leaving 5 bases of the junction unmatched. CDR3 protein: CASSQDNRGGTEAFF. In nucleotides, the CDR3 is TGTGCCAGCAGCCAAGATAACAGGGGGGGAACTGAAGCTTTCTTT.

This clonotype was observed a handful of times. The chain carries TRBV29-1 and TRBJ1-2; D is perhaps TRBD1 (5 bases). V lost 4 bases and J lost 4, with 10 bases in between. Per the germline V gene, CDR1 is SQVTM and CDR2 is ANQGSEA. The CDR3 is 12 amino acids. The CDR3 loop reads CSVAGESYGYTF. CDR3 nucleotide sequence: TGCAGCGTTGCGGGGGAGAGCTATGGCTACACCTTC.

The chain recombines TRBV14 with TRBJ2-1; 11 bases are shared with TRBD2. J lost 6 bases, V lost 0 bases, and 4 bases had no gene match. The germline V gene has CDR1 SGHDN and CDR2 FVKESK. The CDR3 totals 16 residues. The CDR3 loop is CASSQDSGRALNEQFF. The CDR3 DNA follows: TGTGCCAGCAGCCAAGATAGCGGGAGGGCCCTCAATGAGCAGTTCTTC.

The chain couples TRBV20-1 to TRBJ1-5, with 9 nucleotides matching TRBD1. The V segment lost 0 bases and the J segment 9 bases; nucleotides outside the gene matches: 9. The CDR3 runs to 15 residues. The germline V gene encodes CDR1 DFQATT and CDR2 SNEGSKA (reference sequence). The CDR3 sequence is CSARDWGQGRTPQHF. The CDR3 nucleotides read TGCAGTGCTAGAGATTGGGGACAGGGCAGGACGCCCCAGCATTTT.

This clonotype has more than one count but fewer than ten. The genes are TRBV14 and TRBJ2-1; D remains ambiguous. Germline CDR1 and CDR2: SGHDN and FVKESK. V lost 0 bases, J lost 5 bases, and 14 bases lay in between. This CDR3 has 16 residues. The CDR3 bases are TGTGCCAGCAGCCAAGATTTTGGGGAACCTAACAATGAGCAGTTCTTC. Translated, it gives CASSQDFGEPNNEQFF.

Only a few counts were recorded for this clonotype. The gene calls are TRBV10-3 and TRBJ1-2, with 8 bases that match TRBD1. The CDR3 is 13 residues long. The germline V gene has CDR1 ENHRY and CDR2 SYGVKD. V was clipped by 4 bases and J by 8 bases; unmatched bases: 6. The CDR3 DNA is TGTGCCATCAGTGCCGGGACAGGTGAAGGCTACACCTTC. Its protein is CAISAGTGEGYTF.

This clonotype was counted only a few times. The V gene is TRBV12-3 or TRBV12-4, the J gene TRBJ2-3; the D gene is possibly TRBD2 (5 bases). V shed 3 bases and J shed 0 bases, with 10 bases lying between them. This CDR3 is built from 15 residues. The DNA of the CDR3 is TGTGCCAGCAGTTTTTCGGGGAGTAGCACAGATACGCAGTATTTT. Its protein product is CASSFSGSSTDTQYF.

This chain joins TRBV12-3 or TRBV12-4 and TRBJ1-1; tentatively, D is TRBD1 (6 bases). Trimming shortened V by 3 bases and J by 5 bases, and 16 bases separated the two germline ends. The CDR3 runs to 15 residues. The CDR3 DNA reads TGTGCCAGCAGTTTCCCGGGACACGGGGCTACTGAAGCTTTCTTT. It specifies CASSFPGHGATEAFF.

The genes are TRBV20-1 and TRBJ2-7, with 7 bases that match TRBD1. The J segment lost 4 bases and the V segment lost 3 bases, leaving 15 bases of the junction unmatched. The CDR3 runs 16 residues. CDR1 and CDR2 from the germline V gene are DFQATT and SNEGSKA (reference sequence). CDR3 sequence (DNA): TGCAGTGCTAGGGACAGGACCGCGCCGACTTGGTACGAGCAGTACTTC. Residues: CSARDRTAPTWYEQYF.

The chain has TRBV7-3 and TRBJ2-3; no clear D gene. CDR3 length: 13 residues. Germline CDR1 reads SGHTA; CDR2 reads FQGTGA. V lost 5 bases to trimming and J lost 0 bases, with 6 bases between them. CDR3 in DNA: TGTGCCAGCAGCCCGAAGAGCACAGATACGCAGTATTTT. It specifies CASSPKSTDTQYF.